This entry lists 31 T cell receptor beta chains sequenced from one sample in a study of shared clonotypes between healthy human individuals. This table comes from immunoSEQ multiplex PCR, and its TCRdb copy is limited to in-frame clones, with some not included. The sample holds a few hundred thousand clones; 50% to 80% are singletons and the top ten take over 8.5%. The sequencing sample was made of memory CD4+ T cells sorted from blood. As for subset: CD45RA-negative fraction. These receptors all stem from a man younger than 40 in good health.

This clone has ten or more counts. V is TRBV10-2 and J is TRBJ1-2; D is possibly TRBD1 (5 bases). CDR1 and CDR2 from the germline V gene are WSHSY and SAAADI. There are 13 residues in the CDR3. V was cut by 6 bases and J by 6 bases, with 14 bases left in between. CDR3 sequence: CASRLVGEDGYTF. CDR3 DNA sequence: TGCGCCAGCAGATTAGTAGGGGAGGATGGCTACACCTTC.

The rearrangement links TRBV5-6 to TRBJ1-5, with D tentatively TRBD1 (5 bases). This CDR3 is 15 amino acids long. Germline V lookup: CDR1 SGHDT, CDR2 YYEEEE. V shed 0 bases and J shed 7 bases, with 14 bases lying between them. The CDR3 region has the DNA TGTGCCAGCAGCTTGGGCCAGGGTTTAGAGCAGCCCCAGCATTTT. Protein sequence: CASSLGQGLEQPQHF.

This clone was found once. CDR3 sequence: CASSLEAGRGYYGYTF. The CDR3 DNA is TGTGCCAGCAGCTTGGAAGCAGGGAGAGGGTACTATGGCTACACCTTC. The chain joins TRBV5-4 to TRBJ1-2; possibly TRBD1 for D (5 bases). The CDR3 totals 16 residues. CDR1 and CDR2 from the germline V gene are SGHNT and YYREEE (reference sequence). The ends were cut back, 0 bases at V and 3 bases at J, with 15 bases in the middle.

V and J are TRBV5-1 and TRBJ1-2, with D unclear. Deletions cut 0 bases from V and 6 bases from J, with 9 bases between. CDR3 size: 13 residues. Germline V gene data show CDR1 as SGHRS and CDR2 as YFSETQ. CDR3: CASSLALYDGYTF. DNA for the CDR3: TGCGCCAGCAGCTTGGCCCTGTACGATGGCTACACCTTC.

This chain links TRBV7-9 with TRBJ2-2, with TRBD2 matching over 15 bases. Losses at the gene ends were 5 bases for V and 3 bases for J; bases not matched to a gene: 4. This CDR3 region has 17 residues. Germline CDR1 reads SEHNR; CDR2 reads FQNEAQ (reference sequence). CDR3 region: CASSPGLAGGHTGELFF. The CDR3, as DNA: TGTGCCAGCAGCCCGGGACTAGCGGGAGGTCACACCGGGGAGCTGTTTTTT.

The rearrangement links TRBV11-2 to TRBJ2-7; D may match TRBD1 or TRBD2 (5 bases each). CDR1 SGHAT and CDR2 FQNNGV come from the germline V gene. V was cut by 4 bases and J by 2 bases, with 15 bases left in between. The CDR3 loop spans 15 amino acids. CDR3 DNA sequence: TGTGCCAGCAGCTCAATGAGGGACCGCACCTACGAGCAGTACTTC. Protein: CASSSMRDRTYEQYF.

This chain connects TRBV28 to TRBJ2-4, with TRBD2 matching 9 bases. The CDR3 length is 17 residues. V trimming: 4 bases; J trimming: 6 bases; junction bases outside the gene matches: 13. Germline V gene sequence: CDR1 MDHEN, CDR2 SYDVKM. Here the CDR3 reads CASSSGTSLLSGNIQYF. The CDR3, as DNA: TGTGCCAGCAGTTCCGGGACTAGCCTGCTGTCAGGAAACATTCAGTACTTC.

This clone was counted at least ten times. V usage is TRBV19 and J usage is TRBJ1-2, with 9 bases fitting TRBD1. The V segment lost 4 bases and the J segment 7 bases; nucleotides outside the gene matches: 10. The germline CDR1 and CDR2 sequences are LNHDA and SQIVND (reference sequence). This CDR3 comprises 15 residues. The CDR3 loop reads CASSTAGTGLGGYTF. CDR3 in DNA: TGTGCCAGTAGTACAGCGGGGACAGGGCTTGGTGGCTACACCTTC.

The chain has TRBV2 and TRBJ1-3; possible D gene TRBD1, 6 bases. Germline CDR1 reads SNHLY; CDR2 reads FYNNEI. The ends were cut back, 3 bases at V and 3 bases at J, with 9 bases in the middle. The CDR3 spans 14 residues. This CDR3 reads CASSETGFGNTIYF. The CDR3 region has the DNA TGTGCCAGCAGTGAGACAGGATTTGGAAACACCATATATTTT.

This clone was counted a few times. The rearrangement links TRBV5-1 to TRBJ2-7; D unclear. Germline V gene lookup returns CDR1 SGHRS and CDR2 YFSETQ. This CDR3 is 13 amino acids long. The ends were cut back, 4 bases at V and 3 bases at J, with 11 bases in the middle. CDR3 DNA: TGCGCCAGCAGCGAATCGGGTCTCTACGAGCAGTACTTC. It specifies CASSESGLYEQYF. The complete variable domain, with remaining parts taken from reference TRBV5-1 and TRBJ2-7, reads KAGVTQTPRYLIKTRGQQVTLSCSPISGHRSVSWYQQTPGQGLQFLFEYFSETQRNKGNFPGRFSGRQFSNSRSEMNVSTLELGDSALYLCASSESGLYEQYFGPGTRLTVT.

The chain carries TRBV19 and TRBJ2-6, with unresolved D. The CDR3 is 17 residues long. Germline assignment: CDR1 LNHDA and CDR2 SQIVND (reference sequence). Trimming took 5 bases from V and 0 from J, leaving 14 bases between them. The CDR3 sequence is CASSFSGRTSGANVLTF. CDR3 bases: TGTGCCAGTAGTTTCTCAGGACGGACCTCTGGGGCCAACGTCCTGACTTTC.

This clone was seen repeatedly, ten times or more. The chain recombines TRBV6-1 with TRBJ2-3; TRBD2 aligns across 9 bases. The CDR3 covers 15 residues. Germline V gene lookup returns CDR1 MNHNS and CDR2 SASEGT. The V and J ends lost 2 bases and 4 bases, in that order; junction bases with no gene match: 4. CDR3 sequence: CASSETAGGADTQYF. CDR3 sequence (DNA): TGTGCCAGCAGTGAAACAGCGGGAGGCGCAGATACGCAGTATTTT.

V usage is TRBV11-2 and J usage is TRBJ1-2, with D possibly being TRBD1 (6 bases). Germline CDR1 and CDR2: SGHAT and FQNNGV. V shed 0 bases and J shed 5 bases, with 19 bases lying between them. The CDR3 runs 17 residues. The CDR3 nucleotides are TGTGCCAGCAGCTTAGATTCCCCGACAGGCAGCCTTTATGGCTACACCTTC. It is translated as CASSLDSPTGSLYGYTF.

This clone was counted between two and nine times. The rearrangement joins TRBV7-2 to TRBJ1-1, with D possibly TRBD1 on 6 matching bases. V dropped 5 bases and J dropped 3 bases, with 13 bases sitting between them. Germline CDR1 reads SGHTA; CDR2 reads FQGNSA. This CDR3 is 14 amino acids long. CDR3 protein: CASSQRGVDTEAFF. Written as DNA, the CDR3 is TGTGCCAGCAGCCAGAGGGGGGTAGACACTGAAGCTTTCTTT.

This chain links TRBV29-1 with TRBJ2-3; D may be TRBD1 (5 bases). Germline CDR1 and CDR2: SQVTM and ANQGSEA. The CDR3 runs 16 residues. Trimming stripped 4 bases from V and 6 bases from J, with 23 bases between. DNA for the CDR3: TGCAGCGTTGGTGGCGGTTTGGGGCGGAGCTGGGATACGCAGTATTTT. It codes for CSVGGGLGRSWDTQYF.

With regard to this clone: Given a much more abundant clone one base away, this may be a read error. The chain recombines TRBV28 with TRBJ2-1; a possible D gene is TRBD2 (6 bases). The length of the CDR3 is 15 residues. Trimming took off 6 bases at V and 0 bases at J, with 12 bases between the two ends. Germline-derived CDR1 and CDR2 are MDHEN and SYDVKM. The CDR3 region is CASSPGSLSYNEQFF. CDR3 DNA: TGTGCCAGCAGCCCCGGGAGTCTCTCCTACAATGAGCAGTTCTTC.

This rearrangement joins TRBV18 to TRBJ2-1, with a weak D call TRBD2 (6 bases). V gave up 2 bases and J gave up 9 bases, with 17 bases separating them. The CDR3 has 15 amino acids. Germline loops: CDR1 KGHSH, CDR2 LQKENI. CDR3 region: CASSPRPGVGGEQFF. The CDR3 DNA reads TGTGCCAGCTCACCAAGGCCGGGAGTAGGTGGTGAGCAGTTCTTC.

This chain uses TRBV5-1 with TRBJ2-7, with a weak D call TRBD2 (6 bases). CDR1 is SGHRS and CDR2 is YFSETQ in the germline V gene. The CDR3 sequence is 16 residues long. With 2 bases removed from V and 5 bases from J, the gap between germline ends came to 20 bases. DNA of the CDR3: TGCGCCAGCAGCTTTAACCCGGAGGGCCAGCCCAACGAGCAGTACTTC. It yields the protein CASSFNPEGQPNEQYF. Complete variable domain (other parts from reference TRBV5-1 and TRBJ2-7): KAGVTQTPRYLIKTRGQQVTLSCSPISGHRSVSWYQQTPGQGLQFLFEYFSETQRNKGNFPGRFSGRQFSNSRSEMNVSTLELGDSALYLCASSFNPEGQPNEQYFGPGTRLTVT.

CDR3 residues: CASSFLSSYNEQFF. CDR3 DNA sequence: TGTGCCAGCAGCTTCCTGAGCTCCTACAATGAGCAGTTCTTC. The chain joins TRBV5-6 to TRBJ2-1; unclear D gene. Germline V gene data show CDR1 as SGHDT and CDR2 as YYEEEE. V lost 2 bases and J lost 0, with 6 bases in between. The CDR3 consists of 14 residues.

The DNA for the CDR3 is TGCAGCGTTTGGGTTGTGGATACGCAGTATTTT. Translating it yields CSVWVVDTQYF. This chain links TRBV29-1 with TRBJ2-3; no clear D. Germline CDR1 and CDR2: SQVTM and ANQGSEA. The CDR3 is made up of 11 amino acids. Trimming took off 5 bases at V and 6 bases at J, with 9 bases between the two ends.

The chain couples TRBV5-6 to TRBJ1-3; no definite D call. This CDR3 has 15 amino acids. Deletions cut 0 bases from V and 0 bases from J, with 7 bases between. CDR1 and CDR2 from the germline V gene are SGHDT and YYEEEE. The chain's CDR3 is CASSLAPSSGNTIYF. DNA for the CDR3: TGTGCCAGCAGCTTGGCGCCGAGCTCTGGAAACACCATATATTTT.

The gene calls are TRBV5-5 and TRBJ2-1, with D possibly being TRBD2 (6 bases). The germline V and J ends were trimmed by 4 bases and 12 bases, with 17 bases remaining between them. CDR1 and CDR2 (germline): SGHKS, YYEKEE (reference sequence). This CDR3 has 13 amino acids. CDR3 bases: TGTGCCAGCAGCCAAAATGGGGTCGGGGGGCAGTTCTTC. Amino acid sequence: CASSQNGVGGQFF. Combining the CDR3 with reference TRBV5-5 and TRBJ2-1 gives the whole variable domain DAGVTQSPTHLIKTRGQQVTLRCSPISGHKSVSWYQQVLGQGPQFIFQYYEKEERGRGNFPDRFSARQFPNYSSELNVNALLLGDSALYLCASSQNGVGGQFFGPGTRLTVL.

The V call is TRBV5-1, the J call TRBJ2-7, with D possibly called TRBD1 or TRBD2 (5 bases each). This CDR3 region has 14 residues. Germline CDR1 and CDR2: SGHRS and YFSETQ. Trimming stripped 3 bases from V and 6 bases from J, with 16 bases between. This CDR3 is CASSSGAGWGEQYF. The CDR3 DNA reads TGCGCCAGCAGCTCCGGGGCGGGTTGGGGCGAGCAGTACTTC.

V gene TRBV27 combines with J gene TRBJ1-5, with 7 bases matching TRBD1. V lost 4 bases, J lost 2 bases, and 5 bases stayed unmatched. CDR3 size: 15 residues. The V gene's germline CDR1 is MNHEY and CDR2 SMNVEV (reference sequence). CDR3 loop: CASSSPGQGNQPQHF. The CDR3 DNA sequence: TGTGCCAGCAGTTCCCCCGGACAGGGCAATCAGCCCCAGCATTTT.

The chain links TRBV14 to TRBJ2-2, with 8 bases matching TRBD1. Germline V gene sequence: CDR1 SGHDN, CDR2 FVKESK. J was trimmed by 4 bases and V by 4 bases; bases with no gene match: 8. The CDR3 totals 16 residues. The CDR3 loop is CASSLETGGITGELFF. Here the CDR3 DNA reads TGTGCCAGCAGCCTAGAAACAGGGGGTATCACCGGGGAGCTGTTTTTT.

The J gene is TRBJ2-5, the V gene TRBV13; TRBD1 agrees at 8 bases. CDR3 length: 14 residues. J lost 2 bases, V lost 2 bases, and 1 base had no gene match. Germline CDR1 and CDR2: PRHDT and FYEKMQ (reference sequence). The CDR3 coding sequence is TGTGCCAGCAGCTTAAACAGGGGGCAAGAGACCCAGTACTTC. It encodes CASSLNRGQETQYF.

The chain carries TRBV9 and TRBJ2-7; D gene unclear. V was cut by 0 bases and J by 6 bases, with 16 bases left in between. This CDR3 has 15 amino acids. In germline, CDR1 is SGDLS, CDR2 YYNGEE. CDR3 in amino acids: CASSVGPKPVFEQYF. The CDR3 coding sequence is TGTGCCAGCAGCGTAGGCCCAAAACCGGTCTTCGAGCAGTACTTC.

This clone turned up a few times. The chain is built from TRBV6-4 and TRBJ2-2; 8 bases align to TRBD2. This CDR3 contains 17 residues. The V gene end was trimmed by 6 bases and the J gene end by 1 base; junction bases not matched to a gene: 10. In germline, CDR1 is MRHNA, CDR2 SNTAGT. Here the CDR3 reads CASSPLAAGGNTGELFF. CDR3 nucleotides: TGTGCCAGCAGCCCACTAGCGGCCGGCGGGAACACCGGGGAGCTGTTTTTT.

The chain uses TRBV5-6 and TRBJ1-5; the D gene is possibly TRBD1 (5 bases). The germline gives CDR1 SGHDT, CDR2 YYEEEE. This CDR3 comprises 14 residues. Trimming removed 6 bases from V and 2 bases from J, with 12 bases in between. CDR3 region: CASTSGAGNQPQHF. The CDR3 DNA reads as TGTGCCAGCACCTCCGGGGCGGGCAATCAGCCCCAGCATTTT.

The rearrangement uses TRBV27 and TRBJ2-1, with 8 bases aligning to TRBD1. The germline V gene has CDR1 MNHEY and CDR2 SMNVEV (reference sequence). The CDR3 is made up of 13 amino acids. V dropped 6 bases and J dropped 7; count of bases not matched to a gene: 5. The CDR3 nucleotides read TGTGCCAGCAGGCAATGGGACAGGAATGAGCAGTTCTTC. It encodes CASRQWDRNEQFF.

This chain connects TRBV9 to TRBJ1-2; D is unresolved. Germline V gene lookup returns CDR1 SGDLS and CDR2 YYNGEE. CDR3 length: 14 amino acids. V lost 4 bases and J lost 6, with 16 bases in between. This chain's CDR3 is CASSLYPGIHGYTF. The CDR3 nucleotides are TGTGCCAGCAGCTTGTACCCGGGGATTCATGGCTACACCTTC.